These 6 T cell receptor beta chains originate from one sample sequenced in a study of control samples from healthy donors and cancer patients. Assay used: immunoSEQ multiplex PCR; TCRdb lists only in-frame clones, some missing. The profile shows 120,000 or so clones, more than 70% of them singletons. Sequencing was done on a sample of blood. Receptors originate from a man aged 50 or older in good health.

The chain combines TRBV5-1 with TRBJ1-5, with 9 bases fitting TRBD1. This CDR3 has 14 residues. CDR1 and CDR2 from the germline V gene are SGHRS and YFSETQ. Trimming at V came to 4 bases and at J to 6 bases, leaving 5 bases not matched to a gene. Here the CDR3 reads CASSPGTGSQPQHF. Written as DNA, the CDR3 is TGCGCCAGCAGCCCTGGGACAGGGAGTCAGCCCCAGCATTTT.

The chain recombines TRBV12-5 with TRBJ2-2; D not certain. Per germline, CDR1 LGHNT and CDR2 FRNRAP. V lost 5 bases to trimming and J lost 0 bases, with 10 bases between them. This CDR3 spans 15 amino acids. The DNA for the CDR3 is TGTGCTAGTGGTGTACCGGTAACGAACACCGGGGAGCTGTTTTTT. It is translated as CASGVPVTNTGELFF.

The chain uses TRBV5-1 and TRBJ1-2, with 9 bases that match TRBD1. The CDR3 has 17 residues. With V trimmed by 4 bases and J by 8 bases, 18 bases remained unmatched. Germline V gene lookup returns CDR1 SGHRS and CDR2 YFSETQ. The CDR3 sequence: CASSHRQGGEGDSGYTF. The CDR3 bases are TGCGCCAGCAGCCACCGACAGGGGGGGGAAGGAGATTCGGGCTACACCTTC.

The chain couples TRBV15 to TRBJ1-5, with unresolved D. Germline assignment: CDR1 LNHNV and CDR2 YYDKDF (reference sequence). V was clipped by 3 bases and J by 3 bases, with 3 bases between them. The CDR3 has 12 residues. The DNA of the CDR3 is TGTGCCACCAGCAGGGACAATCAGCCCCAGCATTTT. This translates into CATSRDNQPQHF.

The CDR3 bases are TGCGCCAGCAGCTTTAGGGACAGCTCCTACAATGAGCAGTTCTTC. Protein: CASSFRDSSYNEQFF. The rearrangement links TRBV5-1 to TRBJ2-1; 7 bases are shared with TRBD1. CDR1 is SGHRS and CDR2 is YFSETQ in the germline V gene. This CDR3 has 15 residues. V lost 2 bases and J lost 0; bases outside the gene matches: 2.

The rearrangement uses TRBV27 and TRBJ1-3; 10 bases align to TRBD1. Germline V CDR1 and CDR2: MNHEY, SMNVEV (reference sequence). V lost 7 bases, J lost 1 base, and 7 bases stayed unmatched. This CDR3 is built from 16 residues. The CDR3 protein is CASKGGTGASGNTIYF. The CDR3 nucleotides are TGTGCCAGCAAGGGGGGGACAGGGGCGTCTGGAAACACCATATATTTT.